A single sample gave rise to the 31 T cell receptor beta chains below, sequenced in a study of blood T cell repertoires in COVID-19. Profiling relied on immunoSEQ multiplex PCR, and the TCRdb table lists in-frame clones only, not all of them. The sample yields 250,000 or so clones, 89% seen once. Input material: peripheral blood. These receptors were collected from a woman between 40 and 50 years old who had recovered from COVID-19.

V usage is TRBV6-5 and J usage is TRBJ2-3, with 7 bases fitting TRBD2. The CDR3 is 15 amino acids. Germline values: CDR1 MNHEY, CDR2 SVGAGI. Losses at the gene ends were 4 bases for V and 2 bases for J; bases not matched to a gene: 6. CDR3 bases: TGTGCCAGCAGTTCCATCGGGACTATCACAGATACGCAGTATTTT. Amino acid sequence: CASSSIGTITDTQYF.

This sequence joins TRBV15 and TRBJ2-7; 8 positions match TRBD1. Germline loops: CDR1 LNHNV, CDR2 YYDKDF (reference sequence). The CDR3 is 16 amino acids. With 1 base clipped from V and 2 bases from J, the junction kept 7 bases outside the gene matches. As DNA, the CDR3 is TGTGCCACCAGCAGAGCAGGCGGGACAGGCGCCTACGAGCAGTACTTC. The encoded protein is CATSRAGGTGAYEQYF.

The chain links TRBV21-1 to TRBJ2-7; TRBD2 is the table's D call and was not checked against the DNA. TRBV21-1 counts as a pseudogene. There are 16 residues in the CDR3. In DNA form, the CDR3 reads TGTGCCAGCAGCAAAGATGCCGGACCACCCGGGGGCGAGCAGTACTTC. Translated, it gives CASSKDAGPPGGEQYF.

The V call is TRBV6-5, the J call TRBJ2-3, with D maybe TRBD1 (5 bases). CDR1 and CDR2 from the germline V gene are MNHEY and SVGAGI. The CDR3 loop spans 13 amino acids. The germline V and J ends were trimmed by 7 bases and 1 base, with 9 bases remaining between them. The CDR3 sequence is CASTVGGTDTQYF. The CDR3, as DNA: TGTGCCAGCACGGTAGGGGGCACAGATACGCAGTATTTT.

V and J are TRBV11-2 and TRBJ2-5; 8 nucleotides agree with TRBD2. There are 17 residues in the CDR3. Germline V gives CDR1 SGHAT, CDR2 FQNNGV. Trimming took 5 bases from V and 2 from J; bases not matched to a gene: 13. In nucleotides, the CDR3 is TGTGCCAGCAGCCCCACGCTACTAGCGGCAACACAAGAGACCCAGTACTTC. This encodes CASSPTLLAATQETQYF.

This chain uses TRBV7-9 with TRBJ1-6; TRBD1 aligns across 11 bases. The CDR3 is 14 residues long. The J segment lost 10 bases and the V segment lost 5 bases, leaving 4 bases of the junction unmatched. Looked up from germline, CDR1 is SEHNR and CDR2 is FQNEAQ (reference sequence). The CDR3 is CASSPGQGASPLHF. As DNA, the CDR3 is TGTGCCAGCAGCCCAGGACAGGGGGCATCACCCCTCCACTTT. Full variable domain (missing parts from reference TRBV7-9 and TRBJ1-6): DTGVSQNPRHKITKRGQNVTFRCDPISEHNRLYWYRQTLGQGPEFLTYFQNEAQLEKSRLLSDRFSAERPKGSFSTLEIQRTEQGDSAMYLCASSPGQGASPLHFGNGTRLTVT.

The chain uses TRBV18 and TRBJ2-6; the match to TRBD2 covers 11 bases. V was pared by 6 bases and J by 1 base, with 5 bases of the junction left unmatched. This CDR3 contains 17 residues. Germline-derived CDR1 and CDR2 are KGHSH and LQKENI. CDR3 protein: CASSPTSGTSGANVLTF. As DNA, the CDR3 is TGTGCCAGCTCCCCGACTAGCGGGACATCTGGGGCCAACGTCCTGACTTTC. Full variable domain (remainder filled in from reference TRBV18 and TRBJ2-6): NAGVMQNPRHLVRRRGQEARLRCSPMKGHSHVYWYRQLPEEGLKFMVYLQKENIIDESGMPKERFSAEFPKEGPSILRIQQVVRGDSAAYFCASSPTSGTSGANVLTFGAGSRLTVL.

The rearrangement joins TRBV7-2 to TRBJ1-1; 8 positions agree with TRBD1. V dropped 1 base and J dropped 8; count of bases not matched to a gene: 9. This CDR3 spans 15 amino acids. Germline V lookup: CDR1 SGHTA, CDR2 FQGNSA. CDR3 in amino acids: CASSLDAGQGLEAFF. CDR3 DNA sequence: TGTGCCAGCAGCTTAGATGCCGGACAGGGCCTGGAAGCTTTCTTT. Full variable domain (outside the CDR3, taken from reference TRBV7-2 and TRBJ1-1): GAGVSQSPSNKVTEKGKDVELRCDPISGHTALYWYRQSLGQGLEFLIYFQGNSAPDKSGLPSDRFSAERTGGSVSTLTIQRTQQEDSAVYLCASSLDAGQGLEAFFGQGTRLTVV.

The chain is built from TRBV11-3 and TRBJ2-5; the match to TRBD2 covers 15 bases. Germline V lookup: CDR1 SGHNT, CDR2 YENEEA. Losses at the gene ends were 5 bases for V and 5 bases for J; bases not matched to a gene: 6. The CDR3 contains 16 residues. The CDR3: CASSTGLAGGDETQYF. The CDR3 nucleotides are TGTGCCAGCAGCACGGGACTAGCGGGAGGTGACGAGACCCAGTACTTC.

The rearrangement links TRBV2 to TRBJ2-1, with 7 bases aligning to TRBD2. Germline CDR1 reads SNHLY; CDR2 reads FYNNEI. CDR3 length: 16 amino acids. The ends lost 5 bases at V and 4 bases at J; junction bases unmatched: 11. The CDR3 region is CASSTRSPGGYNEQFF. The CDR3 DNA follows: TGTGCCAGCAGTACCAGGTCCCCGGGAGGATACAATGAGCAGTTCTTC. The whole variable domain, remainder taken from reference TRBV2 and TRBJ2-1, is EPEVTQTPSHQVTQMGQEVILRCVPISNHLYFYWYRQILGQKVEFLVSFYNNEISEKSEIFDDQFSVERPDGSNFTLKIRSTKLEDSAMYFCASSTRSPGGYNEQFFGPGTRLTVL.

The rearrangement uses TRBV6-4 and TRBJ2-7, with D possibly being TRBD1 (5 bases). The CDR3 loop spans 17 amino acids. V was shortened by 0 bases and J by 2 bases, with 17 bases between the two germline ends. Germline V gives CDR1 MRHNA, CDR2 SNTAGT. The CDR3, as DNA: TGTGCCAGCAGTGACTCGAGATGGAGCAGGGAAGCCTACGAGCAGTACTTC. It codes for CASSDSRWSREAYEQYF.

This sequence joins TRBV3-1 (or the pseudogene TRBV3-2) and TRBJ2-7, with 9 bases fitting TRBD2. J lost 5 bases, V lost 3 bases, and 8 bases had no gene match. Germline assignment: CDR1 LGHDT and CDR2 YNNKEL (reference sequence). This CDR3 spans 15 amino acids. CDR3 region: CASSHGFSGSNEQYF. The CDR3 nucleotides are TGTGCCAGCAGCCACGGTTTTAGCGGGAGCAACGAGCAGTACTTC.

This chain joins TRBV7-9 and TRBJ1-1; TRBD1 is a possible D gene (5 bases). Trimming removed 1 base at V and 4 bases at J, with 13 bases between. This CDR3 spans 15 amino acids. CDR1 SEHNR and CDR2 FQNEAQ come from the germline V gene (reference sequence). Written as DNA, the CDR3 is TGTGCCAGCAGCTTAGTGGGGGGGGAGACCACTGAAGCTTTCTTT. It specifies CASSLVGGETTEAFF.

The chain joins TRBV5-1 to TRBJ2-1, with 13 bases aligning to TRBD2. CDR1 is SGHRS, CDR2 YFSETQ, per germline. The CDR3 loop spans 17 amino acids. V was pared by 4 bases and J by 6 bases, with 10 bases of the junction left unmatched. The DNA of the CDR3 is TGCGCCAGCAGCAAACCCCCGGGACTAGCGGGGTCCAATGAGCAGTTCTTC. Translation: CASSKPPGLAGSNEQFF.

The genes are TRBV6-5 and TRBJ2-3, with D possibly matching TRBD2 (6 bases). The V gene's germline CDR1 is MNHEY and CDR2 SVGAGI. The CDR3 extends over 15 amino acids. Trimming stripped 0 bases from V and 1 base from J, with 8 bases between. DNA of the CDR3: TGTGCCAGCAGTTACTCGTGGGGGGGCACAGATACGCAGTATTTT. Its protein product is CASSYSWGGTDTQYF.

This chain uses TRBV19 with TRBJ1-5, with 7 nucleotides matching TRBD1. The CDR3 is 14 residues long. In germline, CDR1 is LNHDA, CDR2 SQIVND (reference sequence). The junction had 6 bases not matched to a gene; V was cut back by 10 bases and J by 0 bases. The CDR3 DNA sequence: TGTGCCACCAAGGGGGCCCATAGCAATCAGCCCCAGCATTTT. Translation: CATKGAHSNQPQHF.

The CDR3 loop is CASSFLAGHYEQYF. The CDR3 bases are TGTGCCAGCAGTTTTCTAGCGGGACACTACGAGCAGTACTTC. This chain connects TRBV28 to TRBJ2-7; TRBD2 agrees at 9 bases. CDR1 and CDR2 from the germline V gene are MDHEN and SYDVKM. Trimming removed 3 bases from V and 3 bases from J; junction bases left unmatched: 3. The CDR3 is 14 amino acids.

CDR3 residues: CASSLTRETEAFF. The CDR3 nucleotides read TGCGCCAGCAGCCTTACAAGGGAGACTGAAGCTTTCTTT. The genes are TRBV5-1 and TRBJ1-1; D gene uncertain. CDR1 SGHRS and CDR2 YFSETQ come from the germline V gene. This CDR3 comprises 13 residues. Trimming removed 4 bases from V and 5 bases from J, with 12 bases in between.

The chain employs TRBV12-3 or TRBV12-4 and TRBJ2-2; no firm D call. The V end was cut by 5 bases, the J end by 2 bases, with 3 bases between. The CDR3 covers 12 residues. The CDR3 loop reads CASSINTGELFF. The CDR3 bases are TGTGCCAGCAGTATAAACACCGGGGAGCTGTTTTTT.

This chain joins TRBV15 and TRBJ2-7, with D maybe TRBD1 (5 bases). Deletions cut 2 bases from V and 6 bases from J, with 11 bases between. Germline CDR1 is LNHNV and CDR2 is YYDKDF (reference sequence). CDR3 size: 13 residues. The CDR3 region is CATSRKTDSEQYF. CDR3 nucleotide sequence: TGTGCCACCAGCAGAAAGACAGATTCCGAGCAGTACTTC.

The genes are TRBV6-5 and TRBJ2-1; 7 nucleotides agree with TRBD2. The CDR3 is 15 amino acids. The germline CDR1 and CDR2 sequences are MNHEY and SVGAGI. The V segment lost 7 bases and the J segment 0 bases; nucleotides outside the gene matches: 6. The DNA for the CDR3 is TGTGCCAGCAAAGGGGCTAGCGGCTCCTACAATGAGCAGTTCTTC. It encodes CASKGASGSYNEQFF.

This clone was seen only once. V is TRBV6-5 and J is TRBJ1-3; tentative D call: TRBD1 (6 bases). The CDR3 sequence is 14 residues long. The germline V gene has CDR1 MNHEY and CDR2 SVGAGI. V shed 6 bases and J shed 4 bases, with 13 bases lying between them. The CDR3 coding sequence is TGTGCCAGCAGAGACACAGGGATCGGAAACACCATATATTTT. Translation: CASRDTGIGNTIYF.

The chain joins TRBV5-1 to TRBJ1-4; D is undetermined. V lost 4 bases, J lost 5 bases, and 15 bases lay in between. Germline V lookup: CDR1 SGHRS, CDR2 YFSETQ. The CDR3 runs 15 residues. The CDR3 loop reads CASSGGGRTNEKLFF. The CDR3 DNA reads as TGCGCCAGCAGCGGAGGTGGACGGACCAATGAAAAACTGTTTTTT. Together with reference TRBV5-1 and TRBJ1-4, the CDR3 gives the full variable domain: KAGVTQTPRYLIKTRGQQVTLSCSPISGHRSVSWYQQTPGQGLQFLFEYFSETQRNKGNFPGRFSGRQFSNSRSEMNVSTLELGDSALYLCASSGGGRTNEKLFFGSGTQLSVL.

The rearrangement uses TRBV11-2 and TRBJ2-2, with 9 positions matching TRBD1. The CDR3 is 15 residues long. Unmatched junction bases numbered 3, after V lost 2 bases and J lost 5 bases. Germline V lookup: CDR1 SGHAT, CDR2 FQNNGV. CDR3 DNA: TGTGCCAGCAGCTTAAAGGGACAGGGTACCGGGGAGCTGTTTTTT. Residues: CASSLKGQGTGELFF.

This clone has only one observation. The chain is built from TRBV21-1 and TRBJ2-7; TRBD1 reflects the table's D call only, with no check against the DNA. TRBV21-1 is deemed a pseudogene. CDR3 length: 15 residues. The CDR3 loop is CASSKVTAHSYEQYF. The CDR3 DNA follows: TGTGCCAGCAGCAAAGTCACAGCACACTCCTACGAGCAGTACTTC.

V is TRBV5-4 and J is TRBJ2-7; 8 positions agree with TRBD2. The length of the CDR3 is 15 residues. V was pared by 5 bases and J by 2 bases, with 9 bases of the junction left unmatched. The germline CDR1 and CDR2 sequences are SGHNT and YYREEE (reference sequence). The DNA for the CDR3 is TGTGCCAGCAGTCCTGACCCGGGACTAGCCTACGAGCAGTACTTC. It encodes CASSPDPGLAYEQYF.

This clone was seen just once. Here the CDR3 reads CASSMGEGVADTQYF. CDR3 DNA sequence: TGTGCCAGTAGTATGGGAGAGGGCGTGGCAGATACGCAGTATTTT. The J gene is TRBJ2-3, the V gene TRBV19; perhaps TRBD2 as D (5 bases). Germline assignment: CDR1 LNHDA and CDR2 SQIVND (reference sequence). The CDR3 loop spans 15 amino acids. The germline V and J ends were trimmed by 3 bases and 4 bases, with 14 bases remaining between them.

CDR3 in amino acids: CASSTRPPGGRLETQYF. In nucleotides, the CDR3 is TGTGCCAGCAGTACCCGCCCCCCGGGGGGCCGATTGGAGACCCAGTACTTC. The rearrangement uses TRBV27 and TRBJ2-5; weak D call: TRBD2 (7 bases). Trimming removed 5 bases at V and 5 bases at J, with 24 bases between. CDR1 is MNHEY, CDR2 SMNVEV, per germline (reference sequence). This CDR3 comprises 17 residues.

The CDR3 coding sequence is TGTGCCACCAGTCGGGGGAGCTCCTACGAGCAGTACTTC. Amino acid sequence: CATSRGSSYEQYF. The J gene is TRBJ2-7, the V gene TRBV24-1; possibly TRBD2 for D (6 bases). This CDR3 spans 13 amino acids. The V gene lost 6 bases and the J gene lost 0 bases, with 8 bases spanning the gap. The germline CDR1 and CDR2 sequences are KGHDR and SFDVKD.

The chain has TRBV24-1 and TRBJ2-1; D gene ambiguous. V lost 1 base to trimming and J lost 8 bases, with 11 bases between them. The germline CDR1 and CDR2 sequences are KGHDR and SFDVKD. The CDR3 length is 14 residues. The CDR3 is CATSDFGPTDEQFF. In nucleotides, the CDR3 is TGTGCCACCAGTGATTTTGGGCCTACCGATGAGCAGTTCTTC.

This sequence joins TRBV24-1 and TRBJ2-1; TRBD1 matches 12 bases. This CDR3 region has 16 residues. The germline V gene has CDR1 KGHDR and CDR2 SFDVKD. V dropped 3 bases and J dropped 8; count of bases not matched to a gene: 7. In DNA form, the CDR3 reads TGTGCCACCAGTGATACCGGGACAGGGGGCGTAGATGAGCAGTTCTTC. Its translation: CATSDTGTGGVDEQFF.